The 11 T cell receptor beta chains presented below share a single source sample, sequenced in a study of shared clonotypes between healthy human individuals (TCRdb year 2020). Libraries were built with the immunoSEQ multiplex PCR assay. TCRdb stores this immuneACCESS table with in-frame sequences only. Part of the clones is absent; in the studies checked, under half of the shortfall reflects unresolved V genes, and no reason is known for the rest. Within this sample are about 2 million clones, with 85% to 95% of them counted one time only. 0.13% of the sample is in the top ten clones. Input material: naive CD4+ T cells sorted from blood. What this sample's cell subset or site label stands for: CD45RA+ positively selected. The source is a man younger than 30 in good health.

V and J are TRBV5-1 and TRBJ2-3; a weak D match, TRBD2 (5 bases). This CDR3 has 15 amino acids. CDR1 SGHRS and CDR2 YFSETQ come from the germline V gene. V was clipped by 0 bases and J by 0 bases, with 8 bases between them. The CDR3 DNA reads TGCGCCAGCAGCTTGGAACTAGGGAGCACAGATACGCAGTATTTT. Protein sequence: CASSLELGSTDTQYF.

V usage is TRBV9 and J usage is TRBJ2-5; 11 bases agree with TRBD2. Germline CDR1 reads SGDLS; CDR2 reads YYNGEE. V trimming: 4 bases; J trimming: 5 bases; junction bases outside the gene matches: 7. The CDR3 has 15 residues. CDR3 coding DNA: TGTGCCAGCAGCCCCGGACTAGCGGGTCTGGAGACCCAGTACTTC. Encoded protein: CASSPGLAGLETQYF.

The genes are TRBV5-5 and TRBJ1-2, with D hard to call. V was pared by 0 bases and J by 5 bases, with 5 bases between. The V gene's germline CDR1 is SGHKS and CDR2 YYEKEE (reference sequence). The CDR3 extends over 12 amino acids. The CDR3: CASSLARYGYTF. In nucleotides, the CDR3 is TGTGCCAGCAGCTTGGCCCGGTATGGCTACACCTTC.

The V gene is TRBV29-1, the J gene TRBJ2-3, with TRBD2 as a possible D gene (5 bases). Germline assignment: CDR1 SQVTM and CDR2 ANQGSEA. CDR3 length: 13 amino acids. Trimming took 3 bases from V and 2 from J, leaving 9 bases between them. CDR3 sequence: CSVDLGLTDTQYF. DNA of the CDR3: TGCAGCGTTGACCTAGGACTCACAGATACGCAGTATTTT.

This chain connects TRBV6-1 to TRBJ1-1, with unresolved D. The V gene's germline CDR1 is MNHNS and CDR2 SASEGT. V lost 3 bases and J 1 base, leaving 6 bases between the germline ends. The CDR3 loop spans 13 amino acids. The CDR3 DNA follows: TGTGCCAGCAGTGACAGGAAGAACACTGAAGCTTTCTTT. Residues: CASSDRKNTEAFF.

This rearrangement joins TRBV11-2 to TRBJ2-5; the D gene is possibly TRBD1 (5 bases). CDR1 and CDR2 (germline): SGHAT, FQNNGV. V was cut by 6 bases and J by 1 base, with 15 bases left in between. The CDR3 is 15 residues long. The CDR3 DNA is TGTGCCAGCAGTGGGCAGGGCCAAGGCCAAGAGACCCAGTACTTC. This sequence encodes CASSGQGQGQETQYF.

The table lists this clone with a count of one. This chain connects TRBV28 to TRBJ2-3; D is unresolved. Germline assignment: CDR1 MDHEN and CDR2 SYDVKM. CDR3 length: 15 residues. The V end lost 10 bases, the J end lost 1 base, and 18 bases lay between the germline ends. CDR3 in DNA: TGTGCCACTTCTACGACACCCGGCGGCACAGATACGCAGTATTTT. Amino acid sequence: CATSTTPGGTDTQYF.

The chain joins TRBV15 to TRBJ1-3; D is undetermined. The CDR3 consists of 15 residues. Germline V gene sequence: CDR1 LNHNV, CDR2 YYDKDF (reference sequence). V lost 6 bases and J 0 bases, leaving 12 bases between the germline ends. CDR3 nucleotides: TGTGCCACCAGTCCCAGTCGGCTCTCTGGAAACACCATATATTTT. Encoded protein: CATSPSRLSGNTIYF.

This sequence joins TRBV19 and TRBJ1-1; 7 bases are a match to TRBD1. The CDR3 has 16 amino acids. Germline-derived CDR1 and CDR2 are LNHDA and SQIVND (reference sequence). Trimming removed 1 base from V and 7 bases from J; junction bases left unmatched: 12. The CDR3 nucleotides read TGTGCCAGTAGTATAGGTTGGGACAGTCCGTCTGATGAAGCTTTCTTT. It codes for CASSIGWDSPSDEAFF. Full variable domain (remainder filled in from reference TRBV19 and TRBJ1-1): DGGITQSPKYLFRKEGQNVTLSCEQNLNHDAMYWYRQDPGQGLRLIYYSQIVNDFQKGDIAEGYSVSREKKESFPLTVTSAQKNPTAFYLCASSIGWDSPSDEAFFGQGTRLTVV.

This clone was detected only once. The V call is TRBV29-1, the J call TRBJ1-6, with 8 positions matching TRBD1. The germline V gene encodes CDR1 SQVTM and CDR2 ANQGSEA. The junction had 15 bases not matched to a gene; V was cut back by 5 bases and J by 0 bases. The CDR3 totals 19 residues. The CDR3 bases are TGCAGCGTTCCGACTCAGGGGGCCGCGTTGTGCTCCTATAATTCACCCCTCCACTTT. Translating it yields CSVPTQGAALCSYNSPLHF.

The chain carries TRBV6-1 and TRBJ2-4, with TRBD1 matching 8 bases. With 6 bases clipped from V and 5 bases from J, the junction kept 3 bases outside the gene matches. This CDR3 comprises 13 residues. Germline CDR1 reads MNHNS; CDR2 reads SASEGT. Written as DNA, the CDR3 is TGTGCCAGCAGACCGGACAGGGAAAACATTCAGTACTTC. Translated: CASRPDRENIQYF.